Presented here are 27 T cell receptor beta chains from one specimen sequenced in a study of blood T cell repertoires in COVID-19. TCRdb's copy holds only in-frame clones and misses some; the assay was immunoSEQ multiplex PCR. Of 200,000 to 300,000 clones in the sample, 80% to 90% were seen once. Specimen: peripheral blood. All receptors derive from a man aged 35 to 55 who had recovered from COVID-19.

V and J are TRBV18 and TRBJ1-5, with D maybe TRBD1 (5 bases). The CDR3 loop spans 14 amino acids. Trimming shortened V by 6 bases and J by 4 bases, and 13 bases separated the two germline ends. CDR1 and CDR2 from the germline V gene are KGHSH and LQKENI. DNA of the CDR3: TGTGCCAGCTCGGGGCAGACTCGGAATCAGCCCCAGCATTTT. Its protein is CASSGQTRNQPQHF.

The J gene is TRBJ2-7, the V gene TRBV5-6; no firm D call. Germline lookup yields CDR1 SGHDT and CDR2 YYEEEE. The V gene lost 2 bases and the J gene lost 7 bases, with 13 bases spanning the gap. This CDR3 has 13 amino acids. The CDR3 nucleotides read TGTGCCAGCAGCTTAACTCCCTCTAGAGAGCAGTACTTC. Translating gives CASSLTPSREQYF.

The chain carries TRBV3-1 (or the pseudogene TRBV3-2) and TRBJ1-1; the match to TRBD1 covers 8 bases. The CDR3 spans 15 residues. Unmatched junction bases numbered 8, after V lost 6 bases and J lost 2 bases. Per the germline V gene, CDR1 is LGHDT and CDR2 is YNNKEL (reference sequence). CDR3 amino acids: CASSGQGWVNTEAFF. CDR3 coding DNA: TGTGCCAGCAGTGGACAGGGTTGGGTAAACACTGAAGCTTTCTTT.

The chain is built from TRBV6-2 or TRBV6-3 and TRBJ1-5; D may be TRBD1 (6 bases). The length of the CDR3 is 14 residues. Trimming took 5 bases from V and 2 from J, leaving 10 bases between them. The germline gives CDR1 MNHEY, CDR2 SVGEGT. The CDR3 bases are TGTGCCAGCAGTATACAGGGTGGCAATCAGCCCCAGCATTTT. This codes for CASSIQGGNQPQHF.

The chain has TRBV27 and TRBJ2-7; TRBD1 might be the D (5 bases). The V and J ends lost 4 bases and 1 base respectively, with 8 bases between them. This CDR3 is built from 13 residues. Germline CDR1 MNHEY, CDR2 SMNVEV (reference sequence). CDR3 residues: CASSSDTSYEQYF. The CDR3 nucleotides read TGTGCCAGCAGTTCGGACACATCCTACGAGCAGTACTTC.

The gene calls are TRBV5-4 and TRBJ1-1, with D possibly being TRBD1 (6 bases). Germline assignment: CDR1 SGHNT and CDR2 YYREEE (reference sequence). This CDR3 region has 14 residues. V was shortened by 3 bases and J by 4 bases, with 13 bases between the two germline ends. CDR3 sequence reads: CASSSEGVSTEAFF. CDR3 coding DNA: TGTGCCAGCAGCTCTGAGGGGGTCAGCACTGAAGCTTTCTTT.

This sequence joins TRBV9 and TRBJ2-2, with D uncertain. The CDR3 runs 16 residues. Per germline, CDR1 SGDLS and CDR2 YYNGEE. V shed 0 bases and J shed 4 bases, with 13 bases lying between them. CDR3 loop: CASSVEVGAGTGELFF. As DNA, the CDR3 is TGTGCCAGCAGCGTAGAAGTGGGCGCAGGCACCGGGGAGCTGTTTTTT.

This rearrangement joins TRBV6-5 to TRBJ1-6; unclear D gene. Germline V gives CDR1 MNHEY, CDR2 SVGAGI. This CDR3 comprises 13 residues. The V end lost 5 bases, the J end lost 9 bases, and 11 bases lay between the germline ends. The CDR3 spells CASSTIEGSPLHF. DNA for the CDR3: TGTGCCAGCAGTACCATTGAGGGTTCACCCCTCCACTTT.

This clone was counted a few times. The genes are TRBV19 and TRBJ1-4, with 7 bases lining up with TRBD1. CDR3 length: 14 amino acids. Germline lookup yields CDR1 LNHDA and CDR2 SQIVND (reference sequence). V dropped 7 bases and J dropped 6; count of bases not matched to a gene: 8. Here the CDR3 DNA reads TGTGCCAGTACCACAGGGGACAGCGATGAAAAACTGTTTTTT. As protein: CASTTGDSDEKLFF.

This chain connects TRBV5-5 to TRBJ2-1, with D possibly matching TRBD2 (7 bases). Germline lookup yields CDR1 SGHKS and CDR2 YYEKEE (reference sequence). This CDR3 is 16 amino acids long. V lost 2 bases and J 5 bases, leaving 17 bases between the germline ends. The CDR3 region has the DNA TGTGCCAGCAGCTTTCCTAGTGGGGGGGCCGACAATGAGCAGTTCTTC. Translation gives CASSFPSGGADNEQFF. The full variable domain, rest sourced from reference TRBV5-5 and TRBJ2-1, is DAGVTQSPTHLIKTRGQQVTLRCSPISGHKSVSWYQQVLGQGPQFIFQYYEKEERGRGNFPDRFSARQFPNYSSELNVNALLLGDSALYLCASSFPSGGADNEQFFGPGTRLTVL.

The chain is built from TRBV10-3 and TRBJ2-3; D is unresolved. V was shortened by 2 bases and J by 1 base, with 10 bases between the two germline ends. The germline V gene encodes CDR1 ENHRY and CDR2 SYGVKD. There are 15 residues in the CDR3. As DNA, the CDR3 is TGTGCCATCAGTGAGGTCTCGAGAGGCACAGATACGCAGTATTTT. This sequence encodes CAISEVSRGTDTQYF.

CDR3 protein: CASSTGLAGEDQETQYF. In DNA form, the CDR3 reads TGTGCCAGCTCAACGGGACTAGCGGGAGAGGACCAAGAGACCCAGTACTTC. This chain links TRBV18 with TRBJ2-5; 14 nucleotides match TRBD2. The CDR3 is 17 amino acids. The germline gives CDR1 KGHSH, CDR2 LQKENI. V dropped 5 bases and J dropped 0; count of bases not matched to a gene: 5. The whole variable domain, filled in from reference TRBV18 and TRBJ2-5, reads NAGVMQNPRHLVRRRGQEARLRCSPMKGHSHVYWYRQLPEEGLKFMVYLQKENIIDESGMPKERFSAEFPKEGPSILRIQQVVRGDSAAYFCASSTGLAGEDQETQYFGPGTRLLVL.

CDR3 in DNA: TGTGCCAGCAGCACCCGGGACAGGGAGACCCAGTACTTC. Translated, it gives CASSTRDRETQYF. The rearrangement joins TRBV7-2 to TRBJ2-5; 8 nucleotides match TRBD1. Unmatched junction bases numbered 4, after V lost 5 bases and J lost 5 bases. Per germline, CDR1 SGHTA and CDR2 FQGNSA. The CDR3 runs to 13 residues.

The V call is TRBV6-2 or TRBV6-3, the J call TRBJ2-5; D possibly corresponds to TRBD1 (6 bases). The CDR3 contains 16 residues. Trimming took off 5 bases at V and 1 base at J, with 17 bases between the two ends. CDR1 MNHEY and CDR2 SVGEGT come from the germline V gene. The CDR3 nucleotides are TGTGCCAGCAGTCGCCTTGAACGGACAGCCCAAGAGACCCAGTACTTC. It is translated as CASSRLERTAQETQYF.

This clone has just a few counts. This chain joins TRBV27 and TRBJ2-1; 8 positions agree with TRBD2. CDR1 is MNHEY and CDR2 is SMNVEV in the germline V gene (reference sequence). The CDR3 has 14 amino acids. J lost 0 bases, V lost 6 bases, and 1 base had no gene match. In DNA, the CDR3 is TGTGCCAGCAGCAGCGGGAGCTCCTACAATGAGCAGTTCTTC. The encoded protein is CASSSGSSYNEQFF.

The chain joins TRBV7-2 to TRBJ1-6; 7 bases agree with TRBD1. Per the germline V gene, CDR1 is SGHTA and CDR2 is FQGNSA. The trim removed 0 bases at V and 9 bases at J, leaving 11 bases unmatched. This CDR3 comprises 17 residues. CDR3 in amino acids: CASSLARRGRDGSPLHF. As DNA, the CDR3 is TGTGCCAGCAGCTTAGCGCGGAGGGGGCGCGATGGTTCACCCCTCCACTTT.

In its sample, this clone was seen once. This chain joins TRBV11-2 and TRBJ1-2, with 10 bases fitting TRBD1. The CDR3 is made up of 17 amino acids. Germline values: CDR1 SGHAT, CDR2 FQNNGV. V trimming: 7 bases; J trimming: 0 bases; junction bases outside the gene matches: 11. CDR3 DNA: TGTGCCAGCAACTTCAACCGGGACAGGGGAGCTAACTATGGCTACACCTTC. Residues: CASNFNRDRGANYGYTF.

In its sample, this clone was seen a few times. The chain carries TRBV3-1 (or the pseudogene TRBV3-2) and TRBJ2-5; D might be TRBD1 (6 bases). V lost 3 bases and J 5 bases, leaving 10 bases between the germline ends. CDR1 LGHDT and CDR2 YNNKEL come from the germline V gene (reference sequence). This CDR3 has 13 amino acids. CDR3 region: CASSQGAWETQYF. The CDR3 region has the DNA TGTGCCAGCAGCCAGGGGGCGTGGGAGACCCAGTACTTC.

V gene TRBV11-2 combines with J gene TRBJ2-1, with TRBD2 matching over 7 bases. CDR1 and CDR2 (germline): SGHAT, FQNNGV. Unmatched junction bases numbered 11, after V lost 5 bases and J lost 7 bases. This CDR3 spans 15 amino acids. The CDR3 DNA reads as TGTGCCAGCAGCCCCGGGGACGGGGGGATAAATGAGCAGTTCTTC. Its protein product is CASSPGDGGINEQFF.

The chain has TRBV6-6 and TRBJ2-3; 7 positions match TRBD2. CDR1 is MNHNY, CDR2 SVGAGI, per germline (reference sequence). Trimming cost V 3 bases and J 0 bases; bases outside gene matches: 6. The CDR3 covers 16 residues. In DNA form, the CDR3 reads TGTGCCAGCAGTTATCTAGCGGTGATTAGCACAGATACGCAGTATTTT. The encoded protein is CASSYLAVISTDTQYF.

The chain links TRBV10-3 to TRBJ1-1; a weak D match, TRBD1 (6 bases). This CDR3 comprises 14 residues. Trimming cost V 2 bases and J 1 base, with 8 bases left between them. Germline CDR1 ENHRY, CDR2 SYGVKD. The CDR3 DNA reads as TGTGCCATCAGTGAGAGGGGGAGGAACACTGAAGCTTTCTTT. Translation: CAISERGRNTEAFF.

This sequence joins TRBV3-1 (or the pseudogene TRBV3-2) and TRBJ1-1, with D uncertain. The CDR3 totals 13 residues. The V end was cut by 4 bases, the J end by 1 base, with 7 bases between. CDR1 and CDR2 from the germline V gene are LGHDT and YNNKEL (reference sequence). CDR3 sequence (DNA): TGTGCCAGCAGCCCGAACAGGAACACTGAAGCTTTCTTT. Its protein product is CASSPNRNTEAFF.

The chain links TRBV24-1 to TRBJ2-5; D ambiguous. Trimming removed 3 bases from V and 5 bases from J, with 9 bases in between. Germline V gives CDR1 KGHDR, CDR2 SFDVKD. The CDR3 covers 13 residues. The CDR3 nucleotides read TGTGCCACCAGTGATACCCTGGGCGAGACCCAGTACTTC. Its protein is CATSDTLGETQYF.

The rearrangement uses TRBV2 and TRBJ1-5, with a weak D call TRBD1 (6 bases). Deletions cut 4 bases from V and 2 bases from J, with 9 bases between. CDR1 is SNHLY and CDR2 is FYNNEI in the germline V gene. The CDR3 contains 14 residues. CDR3 DNA: TGTGCCAGCAGTGGGACAGCCGGCAATCAGCCCCAGCATTTT. This codes for CASSGTAGNQPQHF.

This chain connects TRBV20-1 to TRBJ2-7; a possible D gene is TRBD2 (6 bases). The ends were cut back, 3 bases at V and 6 bases at J, with 21 bases in the middle. The CDR3 totals 15 residues. CDR1 DFQATT and CDR2 SNEGSKA come from the germline V gene (reference sequence). CDR3 DNA: TGCAGTGCTAGTCGGGCCTCTAGCGTTAGGTTCGAGCAGTACTTC. Translated, it gives CSASRASSVRFEQYF.

J is TRBJ2-1 and V is TRBV7-8, with a weak D call TRBD2 (5 bases). CDR3 length: 16 amino acids. V lost 5 bases, J lost 6 bases, and 20 bases lay in between. CDR1 and CDR2 (germline): SGHVS, FQNEAQ. CDR3 residues: CASSPGGREQANEQFF. In DNA, the CDR3 is TGTGCCAGCAGCCCGGGCGGGCGAGAGCAGGCCAATGAGCAGTTCTTC.

The chain recombines TRBV24-1 with TRBJ2-3; TRBD2 matches at 7 bases. Germline V gene lookup returns CDR1 KGHDR and CDR2 SFDVKD. V dropped 5 bases and J dropped 5; count of bases not matched to a gene: 3. The CDR3 extends over 13 amino acids. The CDR3 sequence: CATSGRGRDTQYF. DNA for the CDR3: TGTGCCACCAGTGGTCGCGGGAGAGATACGCAGTATTTT.